Sequencing of this T cell receptor (beta chain) was carried out in a study of blood T cells in healthy people across ages. Whole-study findings and limits: CMV infection status of these donors was not known.

The second PCR ran about 6 to 12 cycles with a sample-barcoded 5' primer and J-beta primers. TCRdb redid the calling of the 5' RACE reads with MiXCR, one entry per CDR3 protein. The sample lists around 1,000,000 distinct CDR3 sequences, about 23% occurring once. The CDR3 loop spans 14 amino acids. In germline, CDR1 is SEHNR, CDR2 FQNEAQ (reference sequence). Trimming took 4 bases from V and 4 from J, leaving 13 bases between them. This clonotype has a handful of counts. Antigen specificity is unknown. The same data also contributed to another study, on T cells of mothers and their children.

This sequence was found in a girl aged 2 to 9 in good health. The V call is TRBV7-9, the J call TRBJ2-5; D gene uncertain. Sequencing was carried out using blood. CDR3 nucleotide sequence: TGTGCCAGCAGCTCAACCGATCTCGGAGAGACCCAGTACTTC. Protein: CASSSTDLGETQYF. Full variable domain (rest looked up from reference TRBV7-9 and TRBJ2-5): DTGVSQNPRHKITKRGQNVTFRCDPISEHNRLYWYRQTLGQGPEFLTYFQNEAQLEKSRLLSDRFSAERPKGSFSTLEIQRTEQGDSAMYLCASSSTDLGETQYFGPGTRLLVL.